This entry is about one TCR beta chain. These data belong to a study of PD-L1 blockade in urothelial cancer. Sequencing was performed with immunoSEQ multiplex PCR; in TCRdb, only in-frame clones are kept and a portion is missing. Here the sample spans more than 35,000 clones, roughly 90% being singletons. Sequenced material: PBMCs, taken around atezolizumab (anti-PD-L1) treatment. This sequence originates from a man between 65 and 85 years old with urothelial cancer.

This CDR3 reads CASSPPGGRFGGELFF. For the CDR3, the DNA is TGCGCCAGCAGTCCCCCAGGGGGCCGCTTTGGCGGGGAGCTGTTTTTT. This sequence joins TRBV5-1 and TRBJ2-2; TRBD1 matches at 8 bases. V trimming: 5 bases; J trimming: 7 bases; junction bases outside the gene matches: 13. Germline CDR1 SGHRS, CDR2 YFSETQ. This CDR3 is 16 amino acids long.